The TCR beta chain described here comes from a study of cytomegalovirus exposure and HLA in healthy donors. The study, taken as a whole, reports: Within an earlier analysis, most TCR beta V segments proved productive either about 87% or about 30% of the time. Most TCR sequences were rare, but some public TCRs occurred in many donors. The listing of roughly 160 TCR beta chains classed them as cytomegalovirus-associated. Later analysis reportedly placed an Asian-associated ancestry cluster below the roughly 670-donor mean in N-insertions.

This clone was counted once. Its antigen is not identified. Germline V lookup: CDR1 MNHEY, CDR2 SMNVEV (reference sequence). The CDR3 has 14 residues. V trimming: 9 bases; J trimming: 4 bases; junction bases outside the gene matches: 7. 60 Vbeta and 13 Jbeta primers were used in PCR. The protocol was immunoSEQ multiplex PCR, while the TCRdb copy is restricted to in-frame clones and leaves out a portion. The sample has around 160,000 clones, roughly 80% seen once; the top ten hold roughly 5%. The sequence came from a male donor in good health and CMV-seronegative. Sequenced material: PBMCs. The genes are TRBV27 and TRBJ2-3, with 10 positions matching TRBD2. The CDR3 here is CASGGLADPDTQYF. The CDR3 region has the DNA TGTGCCAGTGGCGGACTAGCGGATCCAGATACGCAGTATTTT.